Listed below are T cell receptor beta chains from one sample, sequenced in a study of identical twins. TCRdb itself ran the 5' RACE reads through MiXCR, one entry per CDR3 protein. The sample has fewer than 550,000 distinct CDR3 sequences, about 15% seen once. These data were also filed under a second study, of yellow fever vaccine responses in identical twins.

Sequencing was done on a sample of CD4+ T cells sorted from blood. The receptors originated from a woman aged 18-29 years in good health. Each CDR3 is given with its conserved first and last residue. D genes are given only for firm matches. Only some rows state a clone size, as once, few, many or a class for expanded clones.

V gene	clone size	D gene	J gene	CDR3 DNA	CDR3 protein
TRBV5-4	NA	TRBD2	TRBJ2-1	TGTGCCAGCAGCTTGTCGTTAGGACTAGCGGGTATCCTCTACAATGAGCAGTTCTTC	CASSLSLGLAGILYNEQFF
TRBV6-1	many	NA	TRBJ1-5	TGTGCCAGCAGTGAGCGGCTCTCCGATCAGCCCCAGCATTTT	CASSERLSDQPQHF
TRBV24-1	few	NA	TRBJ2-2	TGTGCCACCAGTGATTCAGTCCCGAACACCGGGGAGCTGTTTTTT	CATSDSVPNTGELFF
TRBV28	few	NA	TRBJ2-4	TGTGCCAGCCTTGAGACAAGAAAAAACATTCAGTACTTC	CASLETRKNIQYF
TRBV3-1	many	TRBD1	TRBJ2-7	TGTGCCAGCAGCCACGGGGCGGACAGGGAGCAGTACTTC	CASSHGADREQYF
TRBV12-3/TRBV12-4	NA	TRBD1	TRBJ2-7	TGTGCCAGCAGACCGGGACAGGGGGTGCAGTACTTC	CASRPGQGVQYF
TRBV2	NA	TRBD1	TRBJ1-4	TGTGCCAGCAGGGGACAGTGGGGTGAAAAACTGTTTTTT	CASRGQWGEKLFF
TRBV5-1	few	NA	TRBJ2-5	TGCGCCAGCAGCTGGGGACGGACGATTCAAGAGACCCAGTACTTC	CASSWGRTIQETQYF
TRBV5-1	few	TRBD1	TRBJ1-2	TGCGCCAGCAGCTACCCGGACAGGGATCATCGTGGCTACACCTTC	CASSYPDRDHRGYTF
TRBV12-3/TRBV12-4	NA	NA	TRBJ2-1	TGTGCCAGCAGCCCTTTGAGGTTGTGGGCTGAGCAGTTCTTC	CASSPLRLWAEQFF
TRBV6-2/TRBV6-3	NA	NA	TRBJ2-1	TGTGCCAGCAGACCCGACCGCTTACTAGTTAGGGAGTTCTTC	CASRPDRLLVREFF
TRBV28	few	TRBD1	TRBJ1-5	TGTGCCAGCAGAAGAACAGGGGGTAGTCAGCCCCAGCATTTT	CASRRTGGSQPQHF
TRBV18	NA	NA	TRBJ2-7	TGTGCCAGCTCACCACAAAAGTGGGAGCAGTACTTC	CASSPQKWEQYF